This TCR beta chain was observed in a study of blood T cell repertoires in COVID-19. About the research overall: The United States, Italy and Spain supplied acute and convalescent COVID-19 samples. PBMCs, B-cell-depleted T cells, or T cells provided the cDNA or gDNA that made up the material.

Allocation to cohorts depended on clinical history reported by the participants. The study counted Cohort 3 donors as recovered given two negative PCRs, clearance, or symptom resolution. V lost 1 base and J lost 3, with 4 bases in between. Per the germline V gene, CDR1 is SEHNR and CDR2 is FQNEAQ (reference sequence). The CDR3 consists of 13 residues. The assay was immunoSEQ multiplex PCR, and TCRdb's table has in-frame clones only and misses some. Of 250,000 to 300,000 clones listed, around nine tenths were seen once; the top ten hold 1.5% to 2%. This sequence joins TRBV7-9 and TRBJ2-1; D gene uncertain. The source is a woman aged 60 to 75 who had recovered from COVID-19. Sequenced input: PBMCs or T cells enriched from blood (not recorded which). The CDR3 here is CASSLDSYNEQFF. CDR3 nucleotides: TGTGCCAGCAGCTTAGACAGCTACAATGAGCAGTTCTTC.